A selection of T cell receptor beta chains follows, all from one sample in a study of T cell responses to AZD1222 COVID-19 vaccine. Here immunoSEQ multiplex PCR was the method, and the copy in TCRdb shows in-frame clones only, minus some. The table has 130,000 or so clones, about nine tenths seen once. Material: peripheral blood, obtained 28 days after the second AZD1222 dose. These receptors came from an adult who received the AZD1222 COVID-19 vaccine. The CDR3 runs from the conserved cysteine through the conserved F or W. D genes are given only for firm matches. Where a row states a size, it is once, few, many or the class of an expanded clone; other rows omit it.

>TRBV11-2|15|TRBJ1-4|TRBD1|NA
CASSEFRGTSEKLFF
TGTGCCAGCAGCGAGTTCAGGGGGACAAGTGAAAAACTGTTTTTT
>TRBV4-2|17|TRBJ2-1|TRBD2|NA
CASSQLLAVGSYNEQFF
TGTGCCAGCAGCCAATTACTAGCGGTGGGCTCCTACAATGAGCAGTTCTTC
>TRBV3-1/TRBV3-2|15|TRBJ1-1|NA|NA
CASSQAGVGGTEAFF
TGTGCCAGCAGCCAAGCAGGGGTTGGGGGCACTGAAGCTTTCTTT
>TRBV12-3/TRBV12-4|13|TRBJ2-1|TRBD2|NA
CASRGGSYNEQFF
TGTGCCAGCCGCGGGGGATCCTACAATGAGCAGTTCTTC
>TRBV7-9|16|TRBJ2-5|TRBD2|once
CASSFLAGGPQETQYF
TGTGCCAGCAGCTTCCTAGCGGGGGGCCCCCAAGAGACCCAGTACTTC
>TRBV5-4|16|TRBJ2-7|TRBD2|NA
CASSIGDYRSSYEQYF
TGTGCCAGCAGCATAGGGGACTACCGTAGCTCCTACGAGCAGTACTTC
>TRBV11-3|13|TRBJ2-1|NA|NA
CASSLGLGNEQFF
TGTGCCAGCAGCTTAGGGTTGGGGAATGAGCAGTTCTTC
>TRBV2|15|TRBJ1-2|NA|NA
CASSERGRGNYGYTF
TGTGCCAGCAGTGAGAGGGGGAGGGGGAACTATGGCTACACCTTC
>TRBV13|14|TRBJ1-2|NA|NA
CASSIQSGPYGYTF
TGTGCCAGCAGCATTCAGTCTGGGCCCTATGGCTACACCTTC
>TRBV6-5|15|TRBJ1-5|NA|NA
CATRPYLDSNQPQHF
TGTGCCACCCGCCCGTACCTAGATAGCAATCAGCCCCAGCATTTT
>TRBV5-1|14|TRBJ1-1|NA|NA
CASSFDGGSTEAFF
TGCGCCAGCAGCTTTGATGGTGGGTCCACTGAAGCTTTCTTT
>TRBV18|15|TRBJ2-5|NA|NA
CASSQGIEEGETQYF
TGTGCCAGCTCGCAGGGGATTGAGGAAGGAGAGACCCAGTACTTC
>TRBV19|13|TRBJ2-7|TRBD2|NA
CASSRGGLGEQYF
TGTGCCAGTAGCCGGGGGGGTTTGGGCGAGCAGTACTTC
>TRBV11-2|14|TRBJ2-7|NA|NA
CASSLVLEVGEQYF
TGTGCCAGCAGCTTAGTCCTCGAGGTGGGCGAGCAGTACTTC
>TRBV10-3|16|TRBJ2-7|TRBD2|NA
CAISESASGVTYEQYF
TGTGCCATCAGTGAGTCGGCTAGCGGCGTAACTTACGAGCAGTACTTC
>TRBV7-8|15|TRBJ2-1|NA|NA
CASSLGQGTYNEQFF
TGTGCCAGCAGTTTAGGGCAGGGCACCTACAATGAGCAGTTCTTC
>TRBV7-3|15|TRBJ2-3|TRBD2|NA
CASSSPGGPGDTQYF
TGTGCCAGCAGCTCCCCGGGGGGGCCCGGAGATACGCAGTATTTT
>TRBV3-1/TRBV3-2|12|TRBJ1-1|NA|NA
CASSQGKGGAFF
TGTGCCAGCAGCCAAGGCAAGGGGGGAGCTTTCTTT
>TRBV4-1|14|TRBJ2-2|NA|NA
CASSQGDRTGELFF
TGCGCCAGCAGCCAAGGAGACCGCACCGGGGAGCTGTTTTTT
>TRBV3-1/TRBV3-2|12|TRBJ2-7|NA|many
CASSIQGYEQYF
TGTGCCAGCAGCATACAGGGTTACGAGCAGTACTTC
>TRBV5-8|14|TRBJ2-3|TRBD2|NA
CASSLGLAVDTQYF
TGTGCCAGCAGCTTGGGACTAGCTGTTGATACGCAGTATTTT
>TRBV10-3|13|TRBJ1-2|NA|NA
CAISESTDYGYTF
TGTGCCATCAGTGAGTCGACAGACTATGGCTACACCTTC
>TRBV2|14|TRBJ1-1|NA|once
CASSLGGAHTEAFF
TGTGCCAGCAGCCTAGGGGGGGCGCACACTGAAGCTTTCTTT
>TRBV19|14|TRBJ1-2|TRBD1|NA
CASSRGQGGYGYTF
TGTGCCAGTAGTAGGGGACAGGGCGGCTATGGCTACACCTTC
>TRBV15|15|TRBJ2-7|TRBD1|NA
CATSRGQGQTYEQYF
TGTGCCACCAGCAGAGGACAGGGGCAAACCTACGAGCAGTACTTC
>TRBV4-3|16|TRBJ1-1|NA|NA
CASSAKVLGLNTEAFF
TGCGCCAGCAGCGCAAAAGTTCTGGGTCTCAACACTGAAGCTTTCTTT
>TRBV21-1|12|TRBJ1-1|NA|NA
CASRGGGEVAFF
TGTGCCAGCAGGGGGGGCGGAGAAGTGGCTTTCTTT
>TRBV19|14|TRBJ2-5|TRBD1|NA
CASRGGTGRETQYF
TGTGCCAGTAGAGGGGGGACAGGGAGGGAGACCCAGTACTTC
>TRBV6-2/TRBV6-3|13|TRBJ2-3|TRBD2|once
CASSYSTSGVQYF
TGTGCCAGCAGTTACTCGACTAGCGGGGTCCAGTATTTT
>TRBV3-1/TRBV3-2|17|TRBJ2-2|NA|once
CASSLDLWGVSTGELFF
TGTGCCAGCAGCTTGGACCTGTGGGGAGTTAGTACCGGGGAGCTGTTTTTT
>TRBV3-1/TRBV3-2|13|TRBJ1-1|NA|NA
CASSQNSNTEAFF
TGTGCCAGCAGCCAGAATTCGAACACTGAAGCTTTCTTT
>TRBV19|19|TRBJ2-4|TRBD2|NA
CASSEGLAGVPPASGIQYF
TGTGCCAGTAGTGAGGGTCTAGCGGGAGTTCCCCCTGCCAGCGGCATTCAGTACTTC
>TRBV7-2|16|TRBJ1-3|TRBD1|NA
CASSLSGTGRANTIYF
TGTGCCAGCAGCCTCTCTGGGACAGGGAGGGCGAACACCATATATTTT
>TRBV3-1/TRBV3-2|11|TRBJ1-1|NA|NA
CASSGWTEAFF
TGTGCCAGCAGCGGGTGGACTGAAGCTTTCTTT
>TRBV18|15|TRBJ2-2|TRBD1|NA
CASSSGQGNTGELFF
TGTGCCAGCTCATCGGGACAGGGGAACACCGGGGAGCTGTTTTTT
>TRBV18|14|TRBJ2-7|NA|NA
CASSAQDSSYEQYF
TGTGCCAGCTCAGCCCAAGACAGCTCCTACGAGCAGTACTTC
>TRBV12-3/TRBV12-4|12|TRBJ1-5|NA|NA
CASSYGDQPQHF
TGTGCCAGCAGTTACGGAGATCAGCCCCAGCATTTT
>TRBV6-6|18|TRBJ1-1|TRBD1|NA
CASSPGGAQGVVGTEAFF
TGTGCCAGCAGTCCGGGGGGGGCACAGGGGGTTGTGGGCACTGAAGCTTTCTTT
>TRBV6-1|13|TRBJ1-2|NA|NA
CASSEGLGRGYTF
TGTGCCAGCAGTGAGGGCCTAGGGCGCGGCTACACCTTC
>TRBV19|14|TRBJ2-3|NA|NA
CASSIDLPTDTQYF
TGTGCCAGTAGTATAGATCTCCCCACAGATACGCAGTATTTT
>TRBV6-2/TRBV6-3|15|TRBJ2-7|TRBD2|NA
CASSPRRGITYEQYF
TGTGCCAGCAGTCCGCGGCGGGGGATTACCTACGAGCAGTACTTC
>TRBV19|13|TRBJ1-1|NA|NA
CASSPRGDTEAFF
TGTGCCAGTAGCCCTCGTGGGGACACTGAAGCTTTCTTT
>TRBV7-8|16|TRBJ2-3|NA|NA
CASSLIIGVHGQGQYF
TGTGCCAGCAGCTTAATCATAGGGGTTCACGGGCAGGGGCAGTATTTT
>TRBV4-1|13|TRBJ2-1|NA|NA
CASGGPSYNEQFF
TGCGCCAGCGGGGGGCCCTCCTACAATGAGCAGTTCTTC
>TRBV27|14|TRBJ2-7|NA|NA
CASSLFAAAYEQYF
TGTGCCAGCAGTTTATTTGCGGCAGCTTACGAGCAGTACTTC
>TRBV4-3|16|TRBJ1-5|NA|NA
CASSQGRDGGNQPQHF
TGCGCCAGCAGCCAGGGTCGGGACGGCGGCAATCAGCCCCAGCATTTT
>TRBV4-1|16|TRBJ1-6|NA|NA
CASSQGGSSYNSPLHF
TGCGCCAGCAGCCAAGGAGGGAGCTCCTATAATTCACCCCTCCACTTT
>TRBV4-1|14|TRBJ1-2|NA|few
CASSQESTDYGYTF
TGCGCCAGCAGCCAAGAGTCTACAGACTATGGCTACACCTTC
>TRBV2|11|TRBJ1-2|NA|NA
CAGGGLYGYTF
TGTGCCGGCGGGGGACTCTATGGCTACACCTTC
>TRBV21-1|14|TRBJ2-7|NA|NA
CASSRGQGRNEQYF
TGTGCCAGCAGTAGGGGACAGGGGCGAAACGAGCAGTACTTC
>TRBV7-3|15|TRBJ2-1|NA|once
CASSRQASSYNEQFF
TGTGCCAGCAGCCGACAGGCAAGCTCCTACAATGAGCAGTTCTTC
>TRBV10-3|16|TRBJ1-1|NA|NA
CAISEGGAKGNTEAFF
TGTGCCATCAGTGAGGGGGGGGCAAAGGGGAACACTGAAGCTTTCTTT
>TRBV12-5|13|TRBJ2-1|NA|NA
CASGLDRQNEQFF
TGTGCTAGTGGTTTGGATCGACAGAATGAGCAGTTCTTC
>TRBV9|15|TRBJ1-1|TRBD1|NA
CASSVGDSLNTEAFF
TGTGCCAGCAGCGTGGGGGACAGTTTGAACACTGAAGCTTTCTTT
>TRBV6-5|12|TRBJ2-3|NA|NA
CASSNQRNTQYF
TGTGCCAGCAGTAACCAGCGAAATACGCAGTATTTT
>TRBV27|15|TRBJ1-5|NA|NA
CASSFGRYSNQPQHF
TGTGCCAGCAGTTTTGGCAGGTATAGCAATCAGCCCCAGCATTTT